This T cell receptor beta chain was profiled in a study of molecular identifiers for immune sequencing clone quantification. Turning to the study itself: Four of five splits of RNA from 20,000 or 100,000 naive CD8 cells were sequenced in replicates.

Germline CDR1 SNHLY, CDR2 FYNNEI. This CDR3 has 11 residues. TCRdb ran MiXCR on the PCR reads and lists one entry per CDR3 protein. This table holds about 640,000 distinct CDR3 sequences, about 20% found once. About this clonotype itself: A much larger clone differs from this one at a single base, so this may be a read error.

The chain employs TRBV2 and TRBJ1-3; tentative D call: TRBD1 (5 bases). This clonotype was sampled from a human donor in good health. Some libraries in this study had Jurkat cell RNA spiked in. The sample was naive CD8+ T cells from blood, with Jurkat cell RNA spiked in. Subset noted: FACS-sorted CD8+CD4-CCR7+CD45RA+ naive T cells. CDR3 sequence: CAGSESSGKYF. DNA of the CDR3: TGTGCCGGCAGTGAATCGTCAGGGAAATATTTT.